Listed below are T cell receptor beta chains from one sample, sequenced in a study of blood T cell repertoires in COVID-19. TCRdb's table, derived via immunoSEQ multiplex PCR, lists solely in-frame clones and lacks some. The table includes under 300,000 clones, approximately 91% detected once. Material: peripheral blood. The origin of the receptors is a woman aged 40-49 years who had recovered from COVID-19. CDR3s include the opening cysteine and the closing phenylalanine or tryptophan. D genes are given only for firm matches. The listing skips clone size in some rows; elsewhere it reads once, few, many or a size class.

.	TRBV20-1	TRBJ2-7	.	11	CSGLADYEQYF	TGCAGTGGGTTGGCGGACTACGAGCAGTACTTC
.	TRBV5-1	TRBJ1-4	TRBD1	16	CASRDNLGQGPPKLFF	TGCGCCAGCAGGGATAATTTGGGACAGGGCCCTCCAAAACTGTTTTTT
few	TRBV4-2	TRBJ2-2	.	13	CASSQVGTGELFF	TGTGCCAGCAGTCAAGTCGGCACCGGGGAGCTGTTTTTT
.	TRBV4-3	TRBJ2-7	TRBD2	15	CASSQVAGGPSEQYF	TGCGCCAGCAGCCAAGTCGCGGGAGGGCCCTCCGAGCAGTACTTC
.	TRBV11-3	TRBJ2-3	.	14	CASSPGAITDTQYF	TGTGCCAGCAGCCCGGGAGCGATCACAGATACGCAGTATTTT
.	TRBV5-1	TRBJ1-3	TRBD1	17	CASSLSAGGYSGNTIYF	TGCGCCAGCAGCTTGTCCGCAGGGGGCTACTCTGGAAACACCATATATTTT
.	TRBV15	TRBJ2-7	.	13	CATSNRDRYEQYF	TGTGCCACCAGCAACAGGGATAGATACGAGCAGTACTTC
once	TRBV5-1	TRBJ2-1	TRBD2	15	CASSLVTSGGNEQFF	TGCGCCAGCAGCTTGGTAACTAGCGGGGGCAATGAGCAGTTCTTC
.	TRBV3-1/TRBV3-2	TRBJ2-7	TRBD2	14	CASSRLAGVDEQYF	TGTGCCAGCAGCAGACTAGCGGGGGTGGACGAGCAGTACTTC
.	TRBV30	TRBJ1-5	.	13	CAWGRIPDQPQHF	TGTGCCTGGGGGAGGATTCCGGATCAGCCCCAGCATTTT
once	TRBV5-1	TRBJ2-5	.	15	CASNREPRREETQYF	TGCGCCAGCAACAGGGAGCCCCGCCGCGAGGAGACCCAGTACTTC
.	TRBV28	TRBJ2-2	TRBD1	13	CASMARGHGELFF	TGTGCCAGCATGGCCAGGGGGCACGGGGAGCTGTTTTTT
.	TRBV3-1/TRBV3-2	TRBJ2-3	.	17	CASSQSVGGRSTDTQYF	TGTGCCAGCAGCCAAAGTGTGGGGGGACGTAGCACAGATACGCAGTATTTT
.	TRBV5-4	TRBJ1-4	.	15	CASSRGGVDPEKLFF	TGTGCCAGCAGCCGGGGGGGCGTGGATCCAGAAAAACTGTTTTTT
.	TRBV24-1	TRBJ1-2	.	17	CATSDSMTGGASHGYTF	TGTGCCACCAGTGATTCTATGACAGGAGGTGCTTCCCATGGCTACACCTTC
.	TRBV30	TRBJ1-5	.	13	CAWSGDRGQPQHF	TGTGCCTGGAGCGGCGACAGAGGTCAGCCCCAGCATTTT
.	TRBV4-3	TRBJ2-2	TRBD1	15	CASSPGQGSTGELFF	TGCGCCAGCAGCCCTGGACAGGGCTCCACCGGGGAGCTGTTTTTT
.	TRBV11-3	TRBJ2-7	TRBD2	16	CASSSSGTSGSYEQYF	TGTGCCAGCAGCTCGTCCGGGACTAGCGGATCCTACGAGCAGTACTTC
.	TRBV27	TRBJ1-5	.	14	CASSLSRGNQPQHF	TGTGCCAGCAGCCTCAGCAGGGGCAATCAGCCCCAGCATTTT
.	TRBV5-1	TRBJ2-7	.	13	CATRQDVTYEQYF	TGCGCCACCCGACAGGATGTGACCTACGAGCAGTACTTC
once	TRBV18	TRBJ1-1	.	17	CASSHNPLQNMNTEAFF	TGTGCCAGCTCCCACAACCCCTTACAGAACATGAACACTGAAGCTTTCTTT
.	TRBV11-2	TRBJ1-3	TRBD1	12	CASQGAGNTIYF	TGTGCCAGTCAGGGGGCTGGAAACACCATATATTTT
.	TRBV30	TRBJ1-4	TRBD1	15	CAWSGQGPVGGKLFF	TGTGCCTGGAGTGGACAGGGACCAGTGGGGGGAAAACTGTTTTTT
.	TRBV7-2	TRBJ2-4	TRBD2	16	CASSQQLAGAKNIQYF	TGTGCCAGCAGCCAACAACTAGCGGGAGCCAAAAACATTCAGTACTTC
.	TRBV4-3	TRBJ1-5	.	16	CASSQKLGGRGQPQHF	TGCGCCAGCAGCCAAAAGTTGGGGGGGCGAGGTCAGCCCCAGCATTTT
.	TRBV5-4	TRBJ1-4	.	13	CASSLGRDEKLFF	TGTGCCAGCAGCTTGGGACGGGATGAAAAACTGTTTTTT
.	TRBV7-2	TRBJ2-1	.	11	CASSSWSEQFF	TGTGCCAGCAGCTCCTGGAGTGAGCAGTTCTTC
.	TRBV6-5	TRBJ1-2	.	14	CASSYSSGLPGYTF	TGTGCCAGCAGTTACTCGAGTGGGCTGCCTGGCTACACCTTC
.	TRBV7-2	TRBJ2-7	TRBD2	14	CASSQGLASHEQYF	TGTGCCAGCAGCCAGGGACTAGCGTCCCACGAGCAGTACTTC
.	TRBV5-1	TRBJ2-5	TRBD2	14	CATPPCAGVETQYF	TGCGCCACCCCCCCCTGCGCGGGGGTGGAGACCCAGTACTTC
.	TRBV27	TRBJ2-4	.	14	CASSLAGSKNIQYF	TGTGCCAGCAGTTTAGCAGGGTCCAAAAACATTCAGTACTTC
.	TRBV19	TRBJ1-4	.	16	CASSIPTGATNEKLFF	TGTGCCAGTAGTATTCCCACGGGTGCAACTAATGAAAAACTGTTTTTT
.	TRBV10-3	TRBJ2-5	.	13	CAISGTYQETQYF	TGTGCCATCAGTGGGACATACCAAGAGACCCAGTACTTC
.	TRBV9	TRBJ2-1	.	14	CASSVVGSSNEQFF	TGTGCCAGCAGCGTGGTCGGGAGTTCCAATGAGCAGTTCTTC
.	TRBV19	TRBJ1-3	.	17	CASSGGRGYLSGNTIYF	TGTGCCAGTAGTGGCGGCAGGGGTTACCTCTCTGGAAACACCATATATTTT
.	TRBV5-1	TRBJ2-3	.	17	CASSLAGGGGSPDTQYF	TGCGCCAGCAGCTTGGCCGGAGGGGGAGGGTCCCCAGATACGCAGTATTTT
.	TRBV4-2	TRBJ2-2	.	14	CASSQDRGTGELFF	TGTGCCAGCAGCCAAGATCGGGGCACCGGGGAGCTGTTTTTT
.	TRBV9	TRBJ2-1	.	15	CASSVGELLGDEQFF	TGTGCCAGCAGCGTAGGGGAGCTCCTTGGAGATGAGCAGTTCTTC
.	TRBV7-8	TRBJ2-5	.	14	CASSLGRQQETQYF	TGTGCCAGCAGCTTAGGAAGACAGCAAGAGACCCAGTACTTC
once	TRBV6-6	TRBJ1-2	.	16	CASSFPGTTANYGYTF	TGTGCCAGCAGTTTCCCCGGGACAACCGCTAACTATGGCTACACCTTC
.	TRBV5-8	TRBJ2-1	.	17	CASSLVKGGRRNNEQFF	TGTGCCAGCAGCTTGGTGAAGGGAGGAAGGCGGAACAATGAGCAGTTCTTC
.	TRBV20-1	TRBJ2-7	.	11	CSARGSYEQYF	TGCAGTGCTAGAGGGAGCTACGAGCAGTACTTC
.	TRBV5-4	TRBJ2-3	.	15	CASSVQVSSTDTQYF	TGTGCCAGCAGCGTCCAGGTATCTAGCACAGATACGCAGTATTTT
.	TRBV7-2	TRBJ2-2	TRBD2	17	CASRLGLAGGGTGELFF	TGTGCCAGCAGATTGGGACTAGCGGGAGGCGGAACCGGGGAGCTGTTTTTT
.	TRBV12-3/TRBV12-4	TRBJ2-5	.	11	CASSSQETQYF	TGTGCCAGCAGTTCACAGGAAACCCAGTACTTC
.	TRBV20-1	TRBJ2-2	TRBD2	16	CSASGRAGEYTGELFF	TGCAGTGCTAGTGGCCGTGCGGGGGAGTACACCGGGGAGCTGTTTTTT
.	TRBV11-2	TRBJ2-3	TRBD2	14	CASSKREGTDTQYF	TGTGCCAGCAGCAAGCGGGAAGGAACAGATACGCAGTATTTT
.	TRBV4-3	TRBJ2-6	.	18	CASSHNPTGVSGANVLTF	TGCGCCAGCAGCCATAACCCTACGGGGGTCTCTGGGGCCAACGTCCTGACTTTC
.	TRBV5-1	TRBJ2-5	.	15	CASSPQRRGQETQYF	TGCGCCAGCAGCCCCCAGAGACGGGGCCAAGAGACCCAGTACTTC
.	TRBV15	TRBJ2-7	TRBD1	17	CATSRQTTGDWSYEQYF	TGTGCCACCAGCAGACAAACGACAGGGGATTGGTCTTATGAGCAGTACTTC
once	TRBV4-1	TRBJ2-5	TRBD2	15	CASSQLAGEQETQYF	TGCGCCAGCAGCCAACTAGCGGGGGAGCAAGAGACCCAGTACTTC
.	TRBV27	TRBJ1-4	TRBD1	17	CASRAWGSQDRAGKLFF	TGTGCCAGCCGGGCGTGGGGGTCCCAGGACAGGGCCGGAAAACTGTTTTTT
.	TRBV11-3	TRBJ2-7	TRBD2	15	CASSLGTSGIYEQYF	TGTGCCAGCAGCCTCGGGACTAGCGGGATCTACGAGCAGTACTTC
.	TRBV10-3	TRBJ2-5	TRBD1	15	CAIREGGQGKETQYF	TGTGCCATCAGGGAGGGGGGACAGGGGAAGGAGACCCAGTACTTC
.	TRBV18	TRBJ2-7	TRBD1	14	CASSRTGSRFEQYF	TGTGCCAGCTCACGGACAGGGTCCAGGTTCGAGCAGTACTTC
.	TRBV5-1	TRBJ2-3	TRBD1	15	CASSPFPTGSDTQYF	TGCGCCAGCAGCCCCTTTCCGACAGGGTCAGATACGCAGTATTTT
.	TRBV6-1	TRBJ2-7	.	13	CASSERGSYEQYF	TGTGCCAGCAGTGAACGCGGTTCCTACGAGCAGTACTTC
.	TRBV19	TRBJ1-1	TRBD1	16	CASSMRTGGLNTEAFF	TGTGCCAGTAGTATGAGGACAGGGGGCCTGAACACTGAAGCTTTCTTT
.	TRBV11-2	TRBJ2-7	.	13	CASSFPGSYEQYF	TGTGCCAGCAGCTTCCCGGGCTCCTACGAGCAGTACTTC